Below are 22 T cell receptor beta chains sequenced from a single sample in a study of blood T cell repertoires in COVID-19. Measured with immunoSEQ multiplex PCR; TCRdb has only the in-frame clones, and not every one. The table records 450,000 to 500,000 clones, about 88% of them present only once. The material sequenced was PBMCs or T cells enriched from blood (not recorded which). The receptors were gathered from a woman in her sixties or seventies who had recovered from COVID-19.

The chain uses TRBV24-1 and TRBJ2-3; TRBD2 matches at 13 bases. This CDR3 spans 18 amino acids. The germline gives CDR1 KGHDR, CDR2 SFDVKD. With 3 bases clipped from V and 2 bases from J, the junction kept 7 bases outside the gene matches. The CDR3, as DNA: TGTGCCACCAGTGATCCCTTTGGACTAGCGGGGGCCACAGATACGCAGTATTTT. Its protein product is CATSDPFGLAGATDTQYF.

The chain links TRBV12-3 or TRBV12-4 to TRBJ1-1; D not resolved. V gave up 2 bases and J gave up 7 bases, with 11 bases separating them. This CDR3 has 13 amino acids. The CDR3 sequence is CASSLWAANEAFF. The DNA of the CDR3 is TGTGCCAGCAGTTTATGGGCAGCAAATGAAGCTTTCTTT.

This clone was observed once. The genes are TRBV9 and TRBJ2-2; D may be TRBD1 (5 bases). Germline lookup yields CDR1 SGDLS and CDR2 YYNGEE. V dropped 4 bases and J dropped 4 bases, with 11 bases sitting between them. This CDR3 comprises 14 residues. The CDR3 DNA reads TGTGCCAGCAGCCCCAGGGCCCTCACCGGGGAGCTGTTTTTT. Amino acids: CASSPRALTGELFF.

The chain has TRBV3-1 (or the pseudogene TRBV3-2) and TRBJ1-1; 7 bases match TRBD1. This CDR3 region has 11 residues. Germline CDR1 and CDR2: LGHDT and YNNKEL (reference sequence). J was trimmed by 12 bases and V by 6 bases; bases with no gene match: 7. The CDR3 protein is CASSYDRATFF. CDR3 DNA: TGTGCCAGCAGTTATGACAGGGCAACTTTCTTT.

This chain uses TRBV10-3 with TRBJ2-1; TRBD2 matches at 10 bases. J lost 10 bases, V lost 4 bases, and 16 bases had no gene match. This CDR3 comprises 17 residues. CDR1 and CDR2 (germline): ENHRY, SYGVKD. Here the CDR3 DNA reads TGTGCCATCAGTGCTGGTAGCGGGGGGCCGGGAGGGAGAGAGCAGTTCTTC. It encodes CAISAGSGGPGGREQFF.

The J gene is TRBJ2-2, the V gene TRBV5-1; D is perhaps TRBD1 (6 bases). CDR1 and CDR2 (germline): SGHRS, YFSETQ. The length of the CDR3 is 14 residues. V was trimmed by 1 base and J by 6 bases, leaving 10 bases between them. The CDR3 reads CASSLTGPPGELFF. As DNA, the CDR3 is TGCGCCAGCAGCTTGACAGGGCCCCCCGGGGAGCTGTTTTTT.

The V and J genes are TRBV14 and TRBJ2-5; the match to TRBD2 covers 7 bases. Trimming at V came to 1 base and at J to 3 bases, leaving 8 bases not matched to a gene. This CDR3 is built from 16 residues. Germline loops: CDR1 SGHDN, CDR2 FVKESK. The CDR3 DNA follows: TGTGCCAGCAGCCAAGTAAGCGGGACTTTGAAAGAGACCCAGTACTTC. This gives the protein CASSQVSGTLKETQYF.

The chain links TRBV14 to TRBJ2-3; D is unclear. The germline V gene encodes CDR1 SGHDN and CDR2 FVKESK. The V gene lost 3 bases and the J gene lost 5 bases, with 9 bases spanning the gap. This CDR3 has 13 amino acids. The CDR3 bases are TGTGCCAGCAGCCACCGATTCGGAGATACGCAGTATTTT. Encoded protein: CASSHRFGDTQYF.

The V and J genes are TRBV7-9 and TRBJ1-4; D remains unclear. CDR3 length: 14 residues. Trimming cost V 3 bases and J 1 base, with 6 bases left between them. The germline CDR1 and CDR2 sequences are SEHNR and FQNEAQ (reference sequence). The CDR3 is CASSFSITNEKLFF. The CDR3 nucleotides read TGTGCCAGCAGCTTTTCCATAACTAATGAAAAACTGTTTTTT. Complete variable domain (other parts from reference TRBV7-9 and TRBJ1-4): DTGVSQNPRHKITKRGQNVTFRCDPISEHNRLYWYRQTLGQGPEFLTYFQNEAQLEKSRLLSDRFSAERPKGSFSTLEIQRTEQGDSAMYLCASSFSITNEKLFFGSGTQLSVL.

V gene TRBV5-1 combines with J gene TRBJ2-3, with 9 bases that match TRBD2. V lost 0 bases to trimming and J lost 5 bases; unmatched junction nucleotides: 4. CDR1 and CDR2 (germline): SGHRS, YFSETQ. This CDR3 comprises 15 residues. CDR3 amino acids: CASSLEAGGLDTQYF. CDR3 sequence (DNA): TGCGCCAGCAGCTTGGAAGCGGGGGGTTTAGATACGCAGTATTTT.

The chain couples TRBV6-5 to TRBJ1-2, with TRBD1 matching 10 bases. V shed 6 bases and J 5 bases; nucleotides not matched to a gene: 6. Germline lookup yields CDR1 MNHEY and CDR2 SVGAGI. There are 14 residues in the CDR3. The CDR3 DNA is TGTGCCAGCAGATGGGACAGGGGAGTTTATGGCTACACCTTC. Residues: CASRWDRGVYGYTF.

This chain joins TRBV6-5 and TRBJ1-1; D not resolved. V was trimmed by 8 bases and J by 6 bases, leaving 13 bases between them. There are 12 residues in the CDR3. Germline-derived CDR1 and CDR2 are MNHEY and SVGAGI. CDR3 in amino acids: CASWARLPEAFF. The CDR3 DNA is TGTGCCAGCTGGGCCCGTCTTCCTGAAGCTTTCTTT.

The chain recombines TRBV7-8 with TRBJ1-6; possibly TRBD1 for D (5 bases). V was clipped by 5 bases and J by 7 bases, with 15 bases between them. Per the germline V gene, CDR1 is SGHVS and CDR2 is FQNEAQ. The CDR3 has 15 amino acids. CDR3 DNA sequence: TGTGCCAGCAGCAGTGACAGATGGTCGAATTCACCCCTCCACTTT. This encodes CASSSDRWSNSPLHF. Based on the CDR3 plus reference TRBV7-8 and TRBJ1-6, the full variable domain is GAGVSQSPRYKVAKRGQDVALRCDPISGHVSLFWYQQALGQGPEFLTYFQNEAQLDKSGLPSDRFFAERPEGSVSTLKIQRTQQEDSAVYLCASSSDRWSNSPLHFGNGTRLTVT.

This chain's CDR3 is CASSKDIYNEQFF. The CDR3 DNA reads TGTGCCAGCAGTAAGGACATTTACAATGAGCAGTTCTTC. The chain employs TRBV6-5 and TRBJ2-1, with a possible D match to TRBD1 (5 bases). Per germline, CDR1 MNHEY and CDR2 SVGAGI. CDR3 size: 13 residues. The V end was cut by 5 bases, the J end by 4 bases, with 9 bases between.

CDR3 bases: TGCGCCAGCAGCTTGGTAGGACAGGATGAAGCTTTCTTT. It is translated as CASSLVGQDEAFF. V and J are TRBV5-1 and TRBJ1-1, with 7 bases aligning to TRBD1. Germline loops: CDR1 SGHRS, CDR2 YFSETQ. The CDR3 has 13 residues. The V segment lost 0 bases and the J segment 7 bases; nucleotides outside the gene matches: 3.

The chain combines TRBV9 with TRBJ1-1, with D unresolved. V shed 4 bases and J shed 7 bases, with 20 bases lying between them. CDR1 is SGDLS and CDR2 is YYNGEE in the germline V gene. The CDR3 is 15 residues long. This CDR3 is CASSPTYGVRYEAFF. The CDR3 nucleotides are TGTGCCAGCAGCCCGACTTACGGGGTTAGGTATGAAGCTTTCTTT.

J is TRBJ1-1 and V is TRBV9; 8 bases are a match to TRBD1. The CDR3 spans 13 residues. Germline trimming cut 0 bases from V and 8 bases from J; bases unmatched to any gene: 3. Germline CDR1 and CDR2: SGDLS and YYNGEE. The CDR3 sequence: CASSVEAGGEAFF. The CDR3, as DNA: TGTGCCAGCAGCGTAGAAGCAGGGGGCGAAGCTTTCTTT.

DNA for the CDR3: TGTGCCAGCAGCCAAAGCATTAAGAATTCACCCCTCCACTTT. It specifies CASSQSIKNSPLHF. The V call is TRBV14, the J call TRBJ1-6; no definite D call. The CDR3 contains 14 residues. V was trimmed by 2 bases and J by 7 bases, leaving 9 bases between them. From germline, CDR1 is SGHDN and CDR2 FVKESK.

This chain connects TRBV11-2 to TRBJ2-6; TRBD1 matches 8 bases. The CDR3 sequence is 15 residues long. Germline V gene lookup returns CDR1 SGHAT and CDR2 FQNNGV. V gave up 5 bases and J gave up 3 bases; unmatched junction bases: 3. DNA for the CDR3: TGTGCCAGCAGCCACGGACAGGGTGGGGCCAACGTCCTGACTTTC. This encodes CASSHGQGGANVLTF. The complete variable domain, with remaining parts taken from reference TRBV11-2 and TRBJ2-6, reads EAGVAQSPRYKIIEKRQSVAFWCNPISGHATLYWYQQILGQGPKLLIQFQNNGVVDDSQLPKDRFSAERLKGVDSTLKIQPAKLEDSAVYLCASSHGQGGANVLTFGAGSRLTVL.

As DNA, the CDR3 is TGTGCCAGTAGTATCTTAGGCGGGACTAGCGGCGCCGGCTCCTACGAGCAGTACTTC. Its translation: CASSILGGTSGAGSYEQYF. This rearrangement joins TRBV19 to TRBJ2-7; 11 bases agree with TRBD2. The CDR3 is made up of 19 amino acids. The germline V gene encodes CDR1 LNHDA and CDR2 SQIVND (reference sequence). V gave up 3 bases and J gave up 0 bases; unmatched junction bases: 13.

V and J are TRBV10-3 and TRBJ1-1, with D possibly TRBD1 on 5 matching bases. CDR1 is ENHRY and CDR2 is SYGVKD in the germline V gene. V was trimmed by 5 bases and J by 0 bases, leaving 13 bases between them. The CDR3 contains 15 residues. The CDR3 loop is CAISPRGGLNTEAFF. Written as DNA, the CDR3 is TGTGCCATCAGTCCGCGGGGGGGGTTGAACACTGAAGCTTTCTTT.

The chain uses TRBV14 and TRBJ2-7, with D unresolved. V was shortened by 0 bases and J by 1 base, with 13 bases between the two germline ends. The CDR3 spans 16 residues. CDR1 SGHDN and CDR2 FVKESK come from the germline V gene. In nucleotides, the CDR3 is TGTGCCAGCAGCCAAGATAGAGTTTACAGTTCCTACGAGCAGTACTTC. This encodes CASSQDRVYSSYEQYF.